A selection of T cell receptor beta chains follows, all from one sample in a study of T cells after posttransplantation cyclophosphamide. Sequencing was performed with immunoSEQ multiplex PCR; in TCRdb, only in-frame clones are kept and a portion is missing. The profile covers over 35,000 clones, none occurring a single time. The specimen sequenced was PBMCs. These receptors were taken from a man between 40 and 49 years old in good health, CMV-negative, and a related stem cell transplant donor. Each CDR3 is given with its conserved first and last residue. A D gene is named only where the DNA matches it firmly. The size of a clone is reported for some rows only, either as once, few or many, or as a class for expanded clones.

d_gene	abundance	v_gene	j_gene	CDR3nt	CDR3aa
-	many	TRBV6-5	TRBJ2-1	TGTGCCAGCAGGGGACTGAGCTCGGTGCAGTTCTTC	CASRGLSSVQFF
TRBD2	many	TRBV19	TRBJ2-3	TGTGCCAGTAGTAGGATAGCGGGAGGGCCAGGGGATACGCAGTATTTT	CASSRIAGGPGDTQYF
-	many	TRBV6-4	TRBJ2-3	TGTGCCAGCAGTGACTCAGGGGGTGCAGATACGCAGTATTTT	CASSDSGGADTQYF
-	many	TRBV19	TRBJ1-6	TGTGCCAGTAGTACCGCGACAGGTGCGAATTCACCCCTCCACTTT	CASSTATGANSPLHF
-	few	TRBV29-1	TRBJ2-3	TGCAGCGTCGTCCCCAGTCTGTTGGCTAGCGCAAGCACAGATACGCAGTATTTT	CSVVPSLLASASTDTQYF
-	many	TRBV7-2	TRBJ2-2	TGTGCCAGCAGCTCGGCCGGACAGCTAAACACCGGGGAGCTGTTTTTT	CASSSAGQLNTGELFF
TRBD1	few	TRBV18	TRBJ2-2	TGTGCCAGCTCACCTCCAGGGGGCAAGACCGGGGAGCTGTTTTTT	CASSPPGGKTGELFF
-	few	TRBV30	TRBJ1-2	TGTGCCTGGACAGGGAACTATGGCTACACCTTC	CAWTGNYGYTF
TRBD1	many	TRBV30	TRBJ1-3	TGTGCCTGGAGGAGGGACAGGACTCACTCTGGAAACACCATATATTTT	CAWRRDRTHSGNTIYF
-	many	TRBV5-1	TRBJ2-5	TGCGCCAGCAGCTTGCGTCAAGAGACCCAGTACTTC	CASSLRQETQYF
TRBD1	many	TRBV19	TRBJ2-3	TGTGCCAGTAGTACCCGGACAGGAGCTACAGATACGCAGTATTTT	CASSTRTGATDTQYF
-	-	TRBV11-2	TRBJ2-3	TGTGCCAGCAAAAGGAGGGGTGAAATCACAGATACGCAGTATTTT	CASKRRGEITDTQYF
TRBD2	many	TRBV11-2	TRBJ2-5	TGTGCCAGCAGCGGGCGCGGGAGTTTCCAAGAGACCCAGTACTTC	CASSGRGSFQETQYF
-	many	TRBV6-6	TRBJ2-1	TGTGCCAGCAGTTACCTAGGGGATGAGCAGTTCTTC	CASSYLGDEQFF
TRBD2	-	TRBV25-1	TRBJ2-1	TGTGCCAGCAGTGGTTCCCCGACTAGCGGGAGGGGAAATGAGCAGTTCTTC	CASSGSPTSGRGNEQFF
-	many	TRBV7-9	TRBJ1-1	TGTGCCAGCAGCTTATTTCGGGAGGGCACTGAAGCTTTCTTT	CASSLFREGTEAFF
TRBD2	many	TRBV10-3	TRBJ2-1	TGTGCCATCAGGGCGAGTGGCGCTAGCGGGGGGGTTTTTTCCTACAATGAGCAGTTCTTC	CAIRASGASGGVFSYNEQFF
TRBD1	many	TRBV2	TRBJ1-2	TGTGCCAGCAGTGGGGGGACAGGCCTTTTAAATGGCTACACCTTC	CASSGGTGLLNGYTF
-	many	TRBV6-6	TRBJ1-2	TGTGCCAGCGAGCAGGGGCCGGTCTATGGCTACACCTTC	CASEQGPVYGYTF
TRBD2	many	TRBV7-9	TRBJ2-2	TGTGCCAGCTTACGCGGGGGGCCAACCGGGGAGCTGTTTTTT	CASLRGGPTGELFF
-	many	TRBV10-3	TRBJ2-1	TGTGCCATCAGTGAGGGGCTAGCCGGGGATGAGCAGTTCTTC	CAISEGLAGDEQFF
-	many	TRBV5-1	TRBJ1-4	TGCGCCAGCAGCAAAACCGGGACGGGAGATGAAAAACTGTTTTTT	CASSKTGTGDEKLFF
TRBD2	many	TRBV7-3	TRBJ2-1	TGTGCCAGCAGCTTAAAGCCCCAGCGGGGGGGCGGTGAGCAGTTCTTC	CASSLKPQRGGGEQFF
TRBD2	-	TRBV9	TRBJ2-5	TGTGCCAGCAGCGTGAGCGGGGGGTACCAAGAGACCCAGTACTTC	CASSVSGGYQETQYF
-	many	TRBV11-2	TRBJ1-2	TGTGCCAGCAGCTTAGAAGTAGACTATGGCTACACCTTC	CASSLEVDYGYTF
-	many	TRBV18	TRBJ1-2	TGTGCCAGCTCACCATCTGAAGCCTATGGCTACACCTTC	CASSPSEAYGYTF
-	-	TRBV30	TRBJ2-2	TGTGCCTGGACGGCCAGGGCTATACAGAACACCGGGGAGCTGTTTTTT	CAWTARAIQNTGELFF
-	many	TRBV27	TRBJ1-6	TGTGCCAGCAGTACCCTCGGTTCACCCCTCCACTTT	CASSTLGSPLHF
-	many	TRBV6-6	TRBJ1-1	TGTGCCAGCGGAGGCAGGTCGGGCGACACTGAAGCTTTCTTT	CASGGRSGDTEAFF
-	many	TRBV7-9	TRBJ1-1	TGTGCCAGCAGCTTAGTGGGGACTATAGCTTTCTTT	CASSLVGTIAFF
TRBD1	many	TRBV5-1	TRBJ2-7	TGCGCCAGCAGCCACGGGACAGTCCTCAACGAGCAGTACTTC	CASSHGTVLNEQYF
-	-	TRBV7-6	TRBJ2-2	TGTGCCAGCAGCTTGGACACCAGGAACACCGGGGAGCTGTTTTTT	CASSLDTRNTGELFF
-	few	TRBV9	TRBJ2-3	TGTGCCAGCAGCGAGGGGGGGGATCAGGATACGCAGTATTTT	CASSEGGDQDTQYF
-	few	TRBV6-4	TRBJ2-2	TGTGCCAGCAGTGACTTGGGTAGCTCCGGCACCGGGGAGCTGTTTTTT	CASSDLGSSGTGELFF
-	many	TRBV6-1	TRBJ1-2	TGTGCCAGCAGTGAGTTGGGGCGGAACTATGGCTACACCTTC	CASSELGRNYGYTF
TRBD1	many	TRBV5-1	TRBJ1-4	TGCGCCAGCAGCTTGGGATTACAGGGGGGGGATGAAAAACTGTTTTTT	CASSLGLQGGDEKLFF
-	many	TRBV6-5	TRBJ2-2	TGTGCCAGCAACACACGTGGTAACGGGGAGCTGTTTTTT	CASNTRGNGELFF
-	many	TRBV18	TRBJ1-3	TGTGCCAGCGCAGTGGCGGATTCTGGAAACACCATATATTTT	CASAVADSGNTIYF
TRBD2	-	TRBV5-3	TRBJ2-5	TGTGCCAGAAGCTTGAATTCTAGGTGGGGGGGTAAGGAGACCCAGTACTTC	CARSLNSRWGGKETQYF
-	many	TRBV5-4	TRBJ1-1	TGTGCCAGCAGCCTTGACAAGAACACTGAAGCTTTCTTT	CASSLDKNTEAFF
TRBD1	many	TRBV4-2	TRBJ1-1	TGTGCCAGCAGCCACCTGGGACAGGGGAGCACTGAAGCTTTCTTT	CASSHLGQGSTEAFF
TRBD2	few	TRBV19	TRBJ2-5	TGTGCCAGTAGTATGTCGTGGGGACTAGCGGGAGGGGGAGAGACCCAGTACTTC	CASSMSWGLAGGGETQYF
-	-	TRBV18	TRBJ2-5	TGTGCCAGCTCATCAGACATCCAAGAGACCCAGTACTTC	CASSSDIQETQYF
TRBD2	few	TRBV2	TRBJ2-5	TGTGCCAGCAGTGTGTCAGCGGGGAAGGAGACCCAGTACTTC	CASSVSAGKETQYF
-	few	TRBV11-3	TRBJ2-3	TGTGCCAGCAGCTTAGCCCAAAACTCGGCAGATACGCAGTATTTT	CASSLAQNSADTQYF
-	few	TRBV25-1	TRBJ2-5	TGTGCCAGCAGTGAAGGAAGGGGTTGGGAGACCCAGTACTTC	CASSEGRGWETQYF
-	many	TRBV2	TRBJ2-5	TGTGCCAGCAGTGATCTTGGGACATTCCAAGAGACCCAGTACTTC	CASSDLGTFQETQYF
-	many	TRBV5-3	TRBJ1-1	TGTGCCAGAAGCAGAGACACTGAAGCTTTCTTT	CARSRDTEAFF
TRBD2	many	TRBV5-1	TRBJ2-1	TGCGCCAGCAGCCCTCCTAGCGGGAGTGAGAATGAGCAGTTCTTC	CASSPPSGSENEQFF
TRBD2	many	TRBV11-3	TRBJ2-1	TGTGCCAGCAGCTTGGGGGCTAGCGGGAGTGATGAGCAGTTCTTC	CASSLGASGSDEQFF
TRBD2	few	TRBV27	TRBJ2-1	TGTGCCAGCAGTTTAGCTAGCGGGAGGACCCCTGAGCAGTTCTTC	CASSLASGRTPEQFF
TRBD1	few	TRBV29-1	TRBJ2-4	TGCAGCGTTGGCTTAAGACAGGGTAGTTTGGACATTCAGTACTTC	CSVGLRQGSLDIQYF
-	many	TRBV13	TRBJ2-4	TGTGCCAGCAGCTTAGGCGGCAGGGGTGTGTACTTC	CASSLGGRGVYF